The sequence of this T cell receptor beta chain was determined in a study of blood T cell repertoires in COVID-19. The wider study: Both acute and convalescent COVID-19 samples were obtained from the United States, Italy and Spain.

This CDR3 is 17 amino acids long. Germline trimming cut 4 bases from V and 7 bases from J; bases unmatched to any gene: 14. CDR1 and CDR2 (germline): SEHNR, FQNEAQ (reference sequence). Under the authors' procedure: By means of reference gene primer amplification, nucleated cell counts were estimated. Repertoires were generated with immunoSEQ multiplex PCR, while TCRdb's copy carries only in-frame clones and drops some. Clone size and V and J calls were adopted from that table, with D and trimming inferred from the DNA. The repertoire holds 350,000 or so clones, with about 87% as singletons. The sequencing input was peripheral blood. The chain couples TRBV7-9 to TRBJ1-5; TRBD1 agrees at 9 bases. This clonotype was sampled from a young woman with COVID-19, enrolled during active disease. The CDR3 nucleotides are TGTGCCAGCAGCTCAACCCAAGGACAGGGGCGGAACCAGCCCCAGCATTTT. Translating it yields CASSSTQGQGRNQPQHF.